Below, 21 T cell receptor beta chains from the same sample are listed, as sequenced in a study of glioma-infiltrating T cells after dendritic cell vaccination. Some clones are missing from TCRdb's copy, which holds only in-frame ones; the method was immunoSEQ multiplex PCR. Among under 70,000 clones listed, 80% to 85% were seen once. Sequences were derived from blood, sampled before dendritic cell vaccination. These TCRs come from a human donor with glioblastoma.

The chain joins TRBV28 to TRBJ1-2; possible D gene TRBD1, 5 bases. The CDR3 spans 14 residues. CDR1 and CDR2 from the germline V gene are MDHEN and SYDVKM. Trimming left V 3 bases short and J 6 bases short, with 14 bases between. For the CDR3, the DNA is TGTGCCAGCAGTTTCCCTGGGGCAGCGAATGGCTACACCTTC. Protein product: CASSFPGAANGYTF.

The J gene is TRBJ2-1, the V gene TRBV29-1; D is uncertain. There are 12 residues in the CDR3. Germline CDR1 is SQVTM and CDR2 is ANQGSEA. Trimming took 5 bases from V and 7 from J, leaving 12 bases between them. The CDR3 sequence is CSVKSQANEQFF. In nucleotides, the CDR3 is TGCAGCGTTAAATCCCAGGCAAATGAGCAGTTCTTC.

This clone was found once. This chain joins TRBV2 and TRBJ1-2; no clear D. The CDR3 length is 13 residues. Germline V CDR1 and CDR2: SNHLY, FYNNEI. Deletions cut 2 bases from V and 8 bases from J, with 12 bases between. The CDR3 sequence: CASSEQRLGGYTF. The CDR3 region has the DNA TGTGCCAGCAGTGAACAGCGTCTTGGGGGCTACACCTTC. The whole variable domain, filled in from reference TRBV2 and TRBJ1-2, reads EPEVTQTPSHQVTQMGQEVILRCVPISNHLYFYWYRQILGQKVEFLVSFYNNEISEKSEIFDDQFSVERPDGSNFTLKIRSTKLEDSAMYFCASSEQRLGGYTFGSGTRLTVV.

This clone was picked up a small number of times. The V and J genes are TRBV6-1 and TRBJ2-1, with 8 bases lining up with TRBD2. The germline V gene encodes CDR1 MNHNS and CDR2 SASEGT. The CDR3 is made up of 15 amino acids. J was trimmed by 6 bases and V by 7 bases; bases with no gene match: 11. CDR3 in amino acids: CASTRRGEGGNEQFF. The CDR3 bases are TGTGCCAGCACCCGGCGGGGGGAGGGGGGCAATGAGCAGTTCTTC.

The V call is TRBV30, the J call TRBJ2-1; TRBD2 matches 9 bases. The CDR3 runs 14 residues. Germline CDR1 is GTSNPN and CDR2 is SVGIG (reference sequence). Trimming removed 6 bases from V and 2 bases from J; junction bases left unmatched: 5. CDR3: CACRPSGAYNEQFF. DNA for the CDR3: TGTGCCTGCCGGCCTAGCGGGGCCTACAATGAGCAGTTCTTC.

The J gene is TRBJ1-4, the V gene TRBV20-1; D call uncertain. CDR3 length: 11 residues. The germline V and J ends were trimmed by 3 bases and 7 bases, with 6 bases remaining between them. The germline gives CDR1 DFQATT, CDR2 SNEGSKA (reference sequence). The CDR3 region is CSASNSEKLFF. The CDR3 region has the DNA TGCAGTGCTAGTAATAGTGAAAAACTGTTTTTT.

The chain couples TRBV7-6 to TRBJ1-4, with 8 bases matching TRBD1. V gave up 3 bases and J gave up 3 bases; unmatched junction bases: 3. The germline V gene encodes CDR1 SGHVS and CDR2 FNYEAQ. The CDR3 is 15 amino acids. CDR3 amino acids: CASSFTGGSNEKLFF. The CDR3 region has the DNA TGTGCCAGCAGCTTCACAGGGGGGTCTAATGAAAAACTGTTTTTT.

The chain is built from TRBV27 and TRBJ2-7; weak D call: TRBD1 (5 bases). The CDR3 runs 11 residues. V was clipped by 7 bases and J by 4 bases, with 8 bases between them. Germline assignment: CDR1 MNHEY and CDR2 SMNVEV (reference sequence). CDR3 protein: CASNQGYEQYF. The DNA of the CDR3 is TGTGCCAGCAATCAGGGATACGAGCAGTACTTC.

This clone was counted only a few times. The J gene is TRBJ1-2, the V gene TRBV9, with TRBD1 matching 7 bases. CDR1 is SGDLS and CDR2 is YYNGEE in the germline V gene. This CDR3 spans 16 amino acids. Losses at the gene ends were 3 bases for V and 4 bases for J; bases not matched to a gene: 12. The CDR3 DNA reads as TGTGCCAGCAGCGCCGGGACAGTGCGTCTGAGCTATGGCTACACCTTC. It translates to CASSAGTVRLSYGYTF.

The chain combines TRBV5-4 with TRBJ2-7; a weak D match, TRBD1 (6 bases). Germline CDR1 SGHNT, CDR2 YYREEE (reference sequence). The V gene lost 4 bases and the J gene lost 3 bases, with 17 bases spanning the gap. CDR3 length: 15 residues. For the CDR3, the DNA is TGTGCCAGCAGCACCCCTGACAGGTTTCACTACGAGCAGTACTTC. Its translation: CASSTPDRFHYEQYF. The complete variable domain, with remaining parts taken from reference TRBV5-4 and TRBJ2-7, reads ETGVTQSPTHLIKTRGQQVTLRCSSQSGHNTVSWYQQALGQGPQFIFQYYREEENGRGNFPPRFSGLQFPNYSSELNVNALELDDSALYLCASSTPDRFHYEQYFGPGTRLTVT.

The chain carries TRBV18 and TRBJ1-1; D gene uncertain. From germline, CDR1 is KGHSH and CDR2 LQKENI. The CDR3 sequence is 12 residues long. V was pared by 6 bases and J by 7 bases, with 12 bases between. CDR3 amino acids: CASSLDNLEAFF. In DNA, the CDR3 is TGTGCCAGCTCCCTCGACAACCTTGAAGCTTTCTTT.

The rearrangement uses TRBV4-1 and TRBJ2-1; TRBD2 agrees at 7 bases. CDR3 size: 17 residues. V shed 0 bases, J shed 0 bases, and the junction held 5 bases outside the gene matches. The germline V gene has CDR1 MGHRA and CDR2 YSYEKL. The CDR3 is CASSQEGAGSSYNEQFF. The CDR3 bases are TGCGCCAGCAGCCAAGAAGGAGCGGGGAGCTCCTACAATGAGCAGTTCTTC.

J is TRBJ2-5 and V is TRBV10-3; 16 bases are a match to TRBD2. Germline V gene lookup returns CDR1 ENHRY and CDR2 SYGVKD. CDR3 length: 18 residues. The ends lost 6 bases at V and 5 bases at J; junction bases unmatched: 12. The CDR3 sequence: CAISNSGTSGGVDETQYF. CDR3 in DNA: TGTGCCATCAGCAATTCCGGGACTAGCGGGGGGGTCGATGAGACCCAGTACTTC.

The genes are TRBV10-3 and TRBJ1-1; TRBD1 aligns across 8 bases. The CDR3 has 13 amino acids. Germline lookup yields CDR1 ENHRY and CDR2 SYGVKD. J gave up 6 bases and V 7 bases, and 7 bases lay outside the gene matches. The CDR3 DNA reads as TGTGCCATCAAGGACAGGGAGGGGGCTGAAGCTTTCTTT. It is translated as CAIKDREGAEAFF.

The rearrangement uses TRBV5-4 and TRBJ1-4, with D possibly being TRBD1 (5 bases). The CDR3 is 14 amino acids. CDR1 is SGHNT, CDR2 YYREEE, per germline (reference sequence). Trimming removed 1 base at V and 3 bases at J, with 7 bases between. The CDR3 loop is CASSLTGSNEKLFF. The CDR3, as DNA: TGTGCCAGCAGCTTGACAGGTTCTAATGAAAAACTGTTTTTT.

The chain uses TRBV5-1 and TRBJ2-7, with 8 bases aligning to TRBD2. The germline CDR1 and CDR2 sequences are SGHRS and YFSETQ. V shed 3 bases, J shed 4 bases, and the junction held 12 bases outside the gene matches. This CDR3 has 16 amino acids. This CDR3 is CASSSPQGLGGYEQYF. As DNA, the CDR3 is TGCGCCAGCAGCTCCCCCCAGGGACTAGGAGGATACGAGCAGTACTTC.

CDR3 nucleotides: TGCAGCGTTGGGGTAACAGGGGGCACTGAAGCTTTCTTT. It encodes CSVGVTGGTEAFF. V gene TRBV29-1 combines with J gene TRBJ1-1; TRBD1 matches at 8 bases. V lost 4 bases, J lost 4 bases, and 5 bases stayed unmatched. Looked up from germline, CDR1 is SQVTM and CDR2 is ANQGSEA. The length of the CDR3 is 13 residues. Looking up the rest from reference TRBV29-1 and TRBJ1-1 gives the full variable domain: SAVISQKPSRDICQRGTSLTIQCQVDSQVTMMFWYRQQPGQSLTLIATANQGSEATYESGFVIDKFPISRPNLTFSTLTVSNMSPEDSSIYLCSVGVTGGTEAFFGQGTRLTVV.

V and J are TRBV5-1 and TRBJ1-2, with D hard to call. Trimming removed 0 bases at V and 7 bases at J, with 13 bases between. The CDR3 runs to 14 residues. Germline assignment: CDR1 SGHRS and CDR2 YFSETQ. The CDR3 loop reads CASSLGAGIAGYTF. As DNA, the CDR3 is TGCGCCAGCAGCTTGGGTGCCGGGATTGCTGGCTACACCTTC.

This chain connects TRBV5-4 to TRBJ2-2; 9 positions agree with TRBD2. This CDR3 has 17 amino acids. V lost 0 bases to trimming and J lost 6 bases; unmatched junction nucleotides: 9. CDR1 SGHNT and CDR2 YYREEE come from the germline V gene (reference sequence). As DNA, the CDR3 is TGTGCCAGCAGCTTGGAAAGGGTGGCGGGGGGGCCCGGGGAGCTGTTTTTT. Residues: CASSLERVAGGPGELFF. The entire variable domain, with the rest obtained from reference TRBV5-4 and TRBJ2-2, is as follows: ETGVTQSPTHLIKTRGQQVTLRCSSQSGHNTVSWYQQALGQGPQFIFQYYREEENGRGNFPPRFSGLQFPNYSSELNVNALELDDSALYLCASSLERVAGGPGELFFGEGSRLTVL.

J is TRBJ1-1 and V is TRBV19; unclear D gene. Germline-derived CDR1 and CDR2 are LNHDA and SQIVND (reference sequence). Between the trimmed V and J ends, which lost 7 bases and 3 bases, there was a span of 15 bases. The CDR3 totals 14 residues. CDR3 residues: CASISFGGHTEAFF. The CDR3 DNA sequence: TGTGCCAGTATATCTTTTGGAGGTCACACTGAAGCTTTCTTT.

The chain links TRBV5-1 to TRBJ1-4; TRBD1 agrees at 7 bases. The CDR3 runs to 15 residues. Germline V gives CDR1 SGHRS, CDR2 YFSETQ. Trimming removed 4 bases from V and 10 bases from J; junction bases left unmatched: 13. CDR3: CASSQPGQLAGKLFF. The CDR3 DNA reads TGCGCCAGCAGCCAACCGGGACAGCTCGCCGGAAAACTGTTTTTT. The variable domain in full, completed from reference TRBV5-1 and TRBJ1-4, reads KAGVTQTPRYLIKTRGQQVTLSCSPISGHRSVSWYQQTPGQGLQFLFEYFSETQRNKGNFPGRFSGRQFSNSRSEMNVSTLELGDSALYLCASSQPGQLAGKLFFGSGTQLSVL.